The 29 T cell receptor beta chains in this list originate from one sample, sequenced in a study of spatial heterogeneity in lung cancer. Noted time point: blood at routine non-recurrence follow-up after resection. Sequencing was performed on whole RNA extracted from tumor and nontumor lung tissue, or from frozen PBMC, and the material was left unsorted. In TCRdb, the 5' RACE reads were re-called with MiXCR into one record per CDR3 protein. The data contain under 30,000 distinct CDR3 sequences, 5.5% to 7% of them singletons. Specimen: PBMCs, collected at follow-up. The receptors stem from a male donor with early-stage non-small cell lung cancer.

Ten or more counts support this clonotype. The chain combines TRBV27 with TRBJ1-2, with D uncertain. The CDR3 length is 13 residues. Germline V CDR1 and CDR2: MNHEY, SMNVEV (reference sequence). Trimming removed 6 bases at V and 6 bases at J, with 14 bases between. The DNA for the CDR3 is TGTGCCAGCAGACCCTTGGGCGGCCATGGCTACACCTTC. This sequence encodes CASRPLGGHGYTF.

This sequence joins TRBV20-1 and TRBJ1-3; D is possibly TRBD1 (5 bases). The CDR3 is 14 amino acids. Trimming pared 0 bases from V and 4 bases from J, leaving 10 bases between. Germline CDR1 is DFQATT and CDR2 is SNEGSKA (reference sequence). The CDR3 DNA follows: TGCAGTGCTAGAGATGGGGACGGAGGAAACACCATATATTTT. Translation: CSARDGDGGNTIYF.

This clonotype was seen ten or more times. The chain combines TRBV7-6 with TRBJ1-1; D call uncertain. The CDR3 covers 16 residues. Germline V gene data show CDR1 as SGHVS and CDR2 as FNYEAQ. V was clipped by 4 bases and J by 7 bases, with 22 bases between them. CDR3 DNA sequence: TGTGCCAGCAGCTACGACGGGGTAGCCGGTCTAAATGAAGCTTTCTTT. It is translated as CASSYDGVAGLNEAFF.

This clonotype occurred many times. The chain has TRBV20-1 and TRBJ1-2; the match to TRBD1 covers 7 bases. The CDR3 length is 11 residues. Germline V gene data show CDR1 as DFQATT and CDR2 as SNEGSKA (reference sequence). The V and J ends lost 6 bases and 4 bases, in that order; junction bases with no gene match: 2. CDR3 protein: CSARTGYGYTF. CDR3 sequence (DNA): TGCAGTGCGAGGACAGGCTATGGCTACACCTTC.

This clonotype appeared many times. This chain uses TRBV3-1 with TRBJ1-1; D possibly corresponds to TRBD1 (6 bases). The germline V gene has CDR1 LGHDT and CDR2 YNNKEL (reference sequence). This CDR3 comprises 14 residues. The V end was cut by 6 bases, the J end by 1 base, with 12 bases between. CDR3 DNA sequence: TGTGCCAGCAGTAACAGGGAGGGGAACACTGAAGCTTTCTTT. It specifies CASSNREGNTEAFF.

V is TRBV20-1 and J is TRBJ2-1; D gene unclear. This CDR3 contains 14 residues. V was clipped by 1 base and J by 9 bases, with 16 bases between them. Per the germline V gene, CDR1 is DFQATT and CDR2 is SNEGSKA (reference sequence). The CDR3 sequence is CSARGDGPVGEQFF. The CDR3 nucleotides read TGCAGTGCTAGAGGGGATGGGCCGGTTGGTGAGCAGTTCTTC.

This clonotype occurred many times. The V and J genes are TRBV9 and TRBJ2-1; TRBD2 matches at 11 bases. Germline-derived CDR1 and CDR2 are SGDLS and YYNGEE. CDR3 size: 18 residues. Trimming at V came to 1 base and at J to 4 bases, leaving 10 bases not matched to a gene. Here the CDR3 DNA reads TGTGCCAGCAGCGTAACGGTAGGTGGGACTAGCGGATACAATGAGCAGTTCTTC. It specifies CASSVTVGGTSGYNEQFF.

Many counts were recorded for this clonotype. This chain connects TRBV12-3 or TRBV12-4 to TRBJ2-3, with TRBD2 identical over 11 bases. The CDR3 has 16 amino acids. V shed 6 bases and J 2 bases; nucleotides not matched to a gene: 7. CDR3: CASRRGTSGYTDTQYF. DNA of the CDR3: TGTGCCAGCAGACGGGGGACTAGCGGATACACAGATACGCAGTATTTT.

This clonotype showed up just a few times. The chain joins TRBV18 to TRBJ1-1; D unclear. V lost 3 bases, J lost 2 bases, and 4 bases lay in between. There are 12 residues in the CDR3. From germline, CDR1 is KGHSH and CDR2 LQKENI. For the CDR3, the DNA is TGTGCCAGCTCACCCATAAACACTGAAGCTTTCTTT. Its protein is CASSPINTEAFF.

This clonotype has ten or more counts. The CDR3 is CASSLAQGASNQPQHF. The CDR3, as DNA: TGTGCCAGCAGCTTAGCCCAGGGGGCGTCAAATCAGCCCCAGCATTTT. J is TRBJ1-5 and V is TRBV7-2, with 8 bases that match TRBD1. J gave up 4 bases and V 0 bases, and 5 bases lay outside the gene matches. This CDR3 is 16 amino acids long. CDR1 SGHTA and CDR2 FQGNSA come from the germline V gene.

Notes on this clonotype: A much bigger clone sits one base away, suggesting this may be a read error. This rearrangement joins TRBV6-1 to TRBJ2-3; unclear D gene. The CDR3 extends over 15 amino acids. Germline V gives CDR1 MNHNS, CDR2 SASEGT. Trimming stripped 5 bases from V and 5 bases from J, with 17 bases between. DNA of the CDR3: TGTGCCAGCAGTCACGGCGGAGTGGGGATAGATACGCAGTATTTT. Translated: CASSHGGVGIDTQYF.

This clonotype rates as medium-sized. This chain links TRBV28 with TRBJ2-1; 8 nucleotides agree with TRBD2. Germline-derived CDR1 and CDR2 are MDHEN and SYDVKM. The CDR3 extends over 15 amino acids. V lost 0 bases, J lost 5 bases, and 3 bases stayed unmatched. CDR3 nucleotide sequence: TGTGCCAGCAGTTTATGGAGCGGGGGCCACAATGAGCAGTTCTTC. Protein product: CASSLWSGGHNEQFF.

This clonotype was seen at least ten times. The V call is TRBV25-1, the J call TRBJ2-3; 8 positions agree with TRBD2. Germline CDR1 reads MGHDK; CDR2 reads SYGVNS. J lost 5 bases, V lost 4 bases, and 5 bases had no gene match. CDR3 length: 14 residues. The CDR3 is CASSAAGAVDTQYF. The CDR3 DNA sequence: TGTGCCAGCAGTGCAGCGGGAGCGGTAGATACGCAGTATTTT. The full variable domain, in which reference TRBV25-1 and TRBJ2-3 provide the parts outside the CDR3, is EADIYQTPRYLVIGTGKKITLECSQTMGHDKMYWYQQDPGMELHLIHYSYGVNSTEKGDLSSESTVSRIRTEHFPLTLESARPSHTSQYLCASSAAGAVDTQYFGPGTRLTVL.

This clonotype was seen a handful of times. This chain joins TRBV18 and TRBJ1-1; TRBD1 agrees at 7 bases. In germline, CDR1 is KGHSH, CDR2 LQKENI. The CDR3 spans 14 residues. Trimming took 5 bases from V and 2 from J; bases not matched to a gene: 5. The CDR3 spells CASSSWDSNTEAFF. The CDR3 DNA reads as TGTGCCAGCTCATCCTGGGACAGTAACACTGAAGCTTTCTTT.

V is TRBV7-2 and J is TRBJ2-2, with D perhaps TRBD1 (6 bases). Germline CDR1 reads SGHTA; CDR2 reads FQGNSA. This CDR3 spans 14 amino acids. With 4 bases removed from V and 3 bases from J, the gap between germline ends came to 9 bases. The CDR3 reads CASSSQGYTGELFF. DNA for the CDR3: TGTGCCAGCAGCTCACAGGGTTACACCGGGGAGCTGTTTTTT.

This chain connects TRBV4-2 to TRBJ2-2; D possibly uses TRBD1 or TRBD2 (6 bases each). Germline-derived CDR1 and CDR2 are LGHNA and YNFKEQ. The CDR3 contains 16 residues. Trimming removed 1 base from V and 4 bases from J, with 13 bases in between. The CDR3 reads CASSQGSGAGTGELFF. CDR3 in DNA: TGTGCCAGCAGCCAAGGATCGGGGGCGGGCACCGGGGAGCTGTTTTTT.

In its sample, this clonotype was seen many times. The rearrangement links TRBV9 to TRBJ1-2; 8 bases match TRBD1. CDR3 length equals 14 residues. From germline, CDR1 is SGDLS and CDR2 YYNGEE. V dropped 3 bases and J dropped 4; count of bases not matched to a gene: 5. In DNA form, the CDR3 reads TGTGCCAGCAGCGGACAGGGGAGCTCCTATGGCTACACCTTC. This gives the protein CASSGQGSSYGYTF.

This clonotype was found many times. The chain is built from TRBV29-1 and TRBJ1-2, with D possibly matching TRBD1 (5 bases). This CDR3 contains 11 residues. Germline assignment: CDR1 SQVTM and CDR2 ANQGSEA. Trimming cost V 7 bases and J 4 bases, with 10 bases left between them. The CDR3 is CSGGESYGYTF. The CDR3 DNA is TGCAGCGGGGGGGAAAGCTATGGCTACACCTTC.

In this sample, this clonotype turned up many times. This chain connects TRBV20-1 to TRBJ2-1; TRBD2 matches 7 bases. Germline V CDR1 and CDR2: DFQATT, SNEGSKA (reference sequence). CDR3 length: 14 amino acids. Trimming cost V 3 bases and J 1 base; bases outside gene matches: 3. As DNA, the CDR3 is TGCAGTGCTAGCGGGACTACGTCCTACAATGAGCAGTTCTTC. Translation gives CSASGTTSYNEQFF.

This clonotype was counted between two and nine times. The CDR3 sequence: CASGGDTGELFF. The CDR3 nucleotides read TGTGCCTCGGGGGGGGACACCGGGGAGCTGTTTTTT. The chain combines TRBV6-1 with TRBJ2-2; 8 bases fit TRBD2. The CDR3 is 12 residues long. Germline CDR1 MNHNS, CDR2 SASEGT. The V segment lost 11 bases and the J segment 3 bases; nucleotides outside the gene matches: 2.

The chain is built from TRBV20-1 and TRBJ1-4; D perhaps matches TRBD1 (5 bases). CDR3 length: 14 residues. Germline CDR1 reads DFQATT; CDR2 reads SNEGSKA (reference sequence). V lost 4 bases and J 7 bases, leaving 16 bases between the germline ends. The chain's CDR3 is CSAKAGGLGEKLFF. The CDR3 DNA is TGCAGTGCTAAGGCGGGGGGATTAGGTGAAAAACTGTTTTTT.

The rearrangement joins TRBV6-5 to TRBJ2-7, with D possibly TRBD2 on 5 matching bases. Between the trimmed V and J ends, which lost 2 bases and 2 bases, there was a span of 13 bases. The CDR3 contains 15 residues. The germline gives CDR1 MNHEY, CDR2 SVGAGI. As DNA, the CDR3 is TGTGCCAGCAGTTACCTAACCGGGGATCCCTACGAGCAGTACTTC. Translation: CASSYLTGDPYEQYF.

This chain joins TRBV12-3 or TRBV12-4 and TRBJ2-2, with 9 bases lining up with TRBD1. This CDR3 has 14 amino acids. V dropped 5 bases and J dropped 5; count of bases not matched to a gene: 3. The CDR3 DNA is TGTGCCAGCAGTGGGACAGGGCAGACCGGGGAGCTGTTTTTT. It yields the protein CASSGTGQTGELFF.

The V gene is TRBV7-6, the J gene TRBJ2-5; 9 bases align to TRBD2. The CDR3 totals 14 residues. J was trimmed by 3 bases and V by 5 bases; bases with no gene match: 4. Germline-derived CDR1 and CDR2 are SGHVS and FNYEAQ. As DNA, the CDR3 is TGTGCCAGCAGCCGGAGCGGGGGGAAAGAGACCCAGTACTTC. It codes for CASSRSGGKETQYF.

Many counts were recorded for this clonotype. V and J are TRBV7-8 and TRBJ1-6, with a weak D call TRBD1 (5 bases). Trimming stripped 5 bases from V and 7 bases from J, with 12 bases between. This CDR3 is 14 amino acids long. Germline lookup yields CDR1 SGHVS and CDR2 FQNEAQ. Here the CDR3 reads CASSPQGGNSPLHF. The CDR3, as DNA: TGTGCCAGCAGCCCGCAGGGAGGGAATTCACCCCTCCACTTT.

J is TRBJ1-4 and V is TRBV7-2; 7 bases are shared with TRBD1. V was clipped by 4 bases and J by 7 bases; unmatched bases: 6. The CDR3 length is 14 residues. Germline V gene lookup returns CDR1 SGHTA and CDR2 FQGNSA. As DNA, the CDR3 is TGTGCCAGCAGCTCAACAGGGGTTACTGAAAAACTGTTTTTT. This sequence encodes CASSSTGVTEKLFF.

This clonotype was counted many times. The J gene is TRBJ2-3, the V gene TRBV7-2; 10 bases are shared with TRBD2. Germline loops: CDR1 SGHTA, CDR2 FQGNSA. Trimming at V came to 6 bases and at J to 4 bases, leaving 19 bases not matched to a gene. The CDR3 is 19 residues long. Here the CDR3 DNA reads TGTGCCAGCAGTTCCCTAGCGGGAGTCCTCTTCACGGCGGCAGATACGCAGTATTTT. This codes for CASSSLAGVLFTAADTQYF.

This clonotype was counted at least ten times. This chain connects TRBV2 to TRBJ2-2; D gene unclear. Germline CDR1 is SNHLY and CDR2 is FYNNEI. The CDR3 runs 15 residues. The ends were cut back, 2 bases at V and 0 bases at J, with 7 bases in the middle. The CDR3 reads CASSELGSNTGELFF. CDR3 nucleotides: TGTGCCAGCAGTGAACTGGGGTCGAACACCGGGGAGCTGTTTTTT.

This clonotype was counted many times. This sequence joins TRBV29-1 and TRBJ1-1; perhaps TRBD1 as D (6 bases). Trimming pared 7 bases from V and 3 bases from J, leaving 15 bases between. The CDR3 totals 13 residues. CDR1 SQVTM and CDR2 ANQGSEA come from the germline V gene. The CDR3 DNA reads as TGCAGCGCTCCGGGACAAAGATACACTGAAGCTTTCTTT. This translates into CSAPGQRYTEAFF.